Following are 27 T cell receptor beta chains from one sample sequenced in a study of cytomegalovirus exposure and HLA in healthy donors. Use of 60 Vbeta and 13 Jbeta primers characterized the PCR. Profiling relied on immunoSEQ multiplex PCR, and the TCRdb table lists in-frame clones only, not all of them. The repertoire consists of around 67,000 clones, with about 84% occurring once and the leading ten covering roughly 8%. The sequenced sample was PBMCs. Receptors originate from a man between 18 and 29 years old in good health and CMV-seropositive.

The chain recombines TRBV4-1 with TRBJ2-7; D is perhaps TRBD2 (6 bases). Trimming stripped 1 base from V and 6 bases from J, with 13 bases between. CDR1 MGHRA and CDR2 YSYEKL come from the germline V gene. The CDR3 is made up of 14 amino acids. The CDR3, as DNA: TGCGCCAGCAGCCAAGCCGGAGGGGTCAGCGAGCAGTACTTC. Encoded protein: CASSQAGGVSEQYF.

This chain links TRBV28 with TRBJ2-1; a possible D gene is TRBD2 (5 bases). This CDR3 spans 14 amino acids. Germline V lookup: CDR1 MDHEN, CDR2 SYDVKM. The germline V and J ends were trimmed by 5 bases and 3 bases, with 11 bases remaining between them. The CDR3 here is CASSPSLDYNEQFF. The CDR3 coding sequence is TGTGCCAGCAGTCCTTCACTAGACTACAATGAGCAGTTCTTC.

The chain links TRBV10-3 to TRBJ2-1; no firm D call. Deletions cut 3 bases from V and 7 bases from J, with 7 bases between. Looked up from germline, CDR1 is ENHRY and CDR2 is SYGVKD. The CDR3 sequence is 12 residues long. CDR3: CAISDERNEQFF. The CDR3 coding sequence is TGTGCCATCAGTGACGAGAGGAATGAGCAGTTCTTC.

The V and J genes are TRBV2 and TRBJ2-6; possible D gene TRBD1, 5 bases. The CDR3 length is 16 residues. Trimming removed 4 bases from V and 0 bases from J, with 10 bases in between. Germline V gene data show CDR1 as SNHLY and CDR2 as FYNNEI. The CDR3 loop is CASSVHRFSGANVLTF. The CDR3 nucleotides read TGTGCCAGCAGTGTACACAGGTTCTCTGGGGCCAACGTCCTGACTTTC.

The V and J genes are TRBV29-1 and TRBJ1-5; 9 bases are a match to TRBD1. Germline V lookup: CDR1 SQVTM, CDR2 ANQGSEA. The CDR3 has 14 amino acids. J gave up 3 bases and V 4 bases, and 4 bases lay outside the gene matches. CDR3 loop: CSVAGQGDNQPQHF. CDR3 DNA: TGCAGCGTTGCGGGACAGGGAGACAATCAGCCCCAGCATTTT. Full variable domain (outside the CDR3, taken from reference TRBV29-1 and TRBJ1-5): SAVISQKPSRDICQRGTSLTIQCQVDSQVTMMFWYRQQPGQSLTLIATANQGSEATYESGFVIDKFPISRPNLTFSTLTVSNMSPEDSSIYLCSVAGQGDNQPQHFGDGTRLSIL.

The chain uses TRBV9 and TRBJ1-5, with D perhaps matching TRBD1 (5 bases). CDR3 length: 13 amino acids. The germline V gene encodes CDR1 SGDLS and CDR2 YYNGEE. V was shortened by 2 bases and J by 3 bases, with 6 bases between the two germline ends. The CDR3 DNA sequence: TGTGCCAGCAGCGTGGACATCAATCAGCCCCAGCATTTT. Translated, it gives CASSVDINQPQHF.

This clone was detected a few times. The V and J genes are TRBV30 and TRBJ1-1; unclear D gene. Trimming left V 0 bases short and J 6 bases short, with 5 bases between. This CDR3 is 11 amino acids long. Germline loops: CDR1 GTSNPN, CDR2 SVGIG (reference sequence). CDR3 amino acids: CAWSVSPEAFF. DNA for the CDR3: TGTGCCTGGAGTGTATCTCCTGAAGCTTTCTTT.

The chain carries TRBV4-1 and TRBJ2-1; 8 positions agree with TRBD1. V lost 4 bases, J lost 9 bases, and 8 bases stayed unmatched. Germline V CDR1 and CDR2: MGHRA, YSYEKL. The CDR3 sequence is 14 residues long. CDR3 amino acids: CASSLGQDAGEQFF. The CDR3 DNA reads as TGCGCCAGCAGCCTGGGACAGGATGCTGGTGAGCAGTTCTTC.

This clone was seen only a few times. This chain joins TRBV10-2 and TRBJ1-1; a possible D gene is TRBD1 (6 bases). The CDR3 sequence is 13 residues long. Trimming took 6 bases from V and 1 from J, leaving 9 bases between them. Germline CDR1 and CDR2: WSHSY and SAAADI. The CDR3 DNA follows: TGCGCCAGCAGCCCACAGGGGAACACTGAAGCTTTCTTT. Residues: CASSPQGNTEAFF.

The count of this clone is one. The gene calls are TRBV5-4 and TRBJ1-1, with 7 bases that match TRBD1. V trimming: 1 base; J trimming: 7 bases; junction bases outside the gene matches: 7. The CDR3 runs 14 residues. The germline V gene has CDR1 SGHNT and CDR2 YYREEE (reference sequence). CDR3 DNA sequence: TGTGCCAGCAGCTTGAAGGCGGCAGGGGGTGAAGCTTTCTTT. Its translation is CASSLKAAGGEAFF.

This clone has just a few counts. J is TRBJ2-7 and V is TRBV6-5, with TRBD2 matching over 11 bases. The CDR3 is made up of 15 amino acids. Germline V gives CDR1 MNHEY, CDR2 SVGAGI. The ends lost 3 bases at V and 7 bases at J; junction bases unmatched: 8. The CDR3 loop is CASSYSGRASREQYF. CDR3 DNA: TGTGCCAGCAGTTATAGCGGGAGGGCCTCTCGAGAGCAGTACTTC.

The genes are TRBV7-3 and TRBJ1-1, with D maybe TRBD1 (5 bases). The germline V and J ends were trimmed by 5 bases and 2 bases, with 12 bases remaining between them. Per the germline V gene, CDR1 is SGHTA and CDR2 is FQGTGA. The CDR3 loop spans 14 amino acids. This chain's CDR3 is CASSLHQGNTEAFF. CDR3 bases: TGTGCCAGCAGCCTCCATCAGGGAAACACTGAAGCTTTCTTT.

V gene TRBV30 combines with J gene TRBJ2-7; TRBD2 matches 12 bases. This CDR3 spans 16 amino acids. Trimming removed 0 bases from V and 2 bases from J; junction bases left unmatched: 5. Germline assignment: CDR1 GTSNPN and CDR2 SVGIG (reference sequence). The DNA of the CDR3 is TGTGCCTGGAGTGTACTAGCGGGAGGCCCAGCCTACGAGCAGTACTTC. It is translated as CAWSVLAGGPAYEQYF.

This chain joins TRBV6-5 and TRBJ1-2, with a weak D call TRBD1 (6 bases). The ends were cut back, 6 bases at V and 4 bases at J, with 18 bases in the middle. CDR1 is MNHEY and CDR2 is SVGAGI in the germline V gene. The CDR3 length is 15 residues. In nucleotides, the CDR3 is TGTGCCAGCAGCCCCATGCTACAGGGAAGCTATGGCTACACCTTC. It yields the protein CASSPMLQGSYGYTF.

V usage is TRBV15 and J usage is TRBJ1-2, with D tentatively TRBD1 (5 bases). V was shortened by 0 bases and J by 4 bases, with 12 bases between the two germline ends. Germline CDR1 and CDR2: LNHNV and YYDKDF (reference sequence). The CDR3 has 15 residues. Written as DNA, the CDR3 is TGTGCCACCAGCAGAGAGCCCCAGGGAGGCTATGGCTACACCTTC. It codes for CATSREPQGGYGYTF. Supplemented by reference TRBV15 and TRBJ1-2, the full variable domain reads DAMVIQNPRYQVTQFGKPVTLSCSQTLNHNVMYWYQQKSSQAPKLLFHYYDKDFNNEADTPDNFQSRRPNTSFCFLDIRSPGLGDTAMYLCATSREPQGGYGYTFGSGTRLTVV.

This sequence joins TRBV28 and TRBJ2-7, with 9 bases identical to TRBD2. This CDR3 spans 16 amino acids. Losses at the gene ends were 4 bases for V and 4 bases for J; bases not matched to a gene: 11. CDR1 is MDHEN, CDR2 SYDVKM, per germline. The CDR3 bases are TGTGCCAGCAGTTCGTCTTTTAAGCGGGGGGCTTACGAGCAGTACTTC. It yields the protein CASSSSFKRGAYEQYF.

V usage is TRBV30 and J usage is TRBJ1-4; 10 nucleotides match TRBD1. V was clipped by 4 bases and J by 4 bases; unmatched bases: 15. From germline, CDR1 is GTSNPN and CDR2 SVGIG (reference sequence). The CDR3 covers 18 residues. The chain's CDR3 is CAWNPGQGISSSNEKLFF. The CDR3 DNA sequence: TGTGCCTGGAACCCGGGACAGGGGATTTCCTCAAGTAATGAAAAACTGTTTTTT.

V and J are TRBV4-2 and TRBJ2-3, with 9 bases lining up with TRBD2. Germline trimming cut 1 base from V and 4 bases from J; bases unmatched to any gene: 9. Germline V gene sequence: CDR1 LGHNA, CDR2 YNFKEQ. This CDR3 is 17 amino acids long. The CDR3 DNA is TGTGCCAGCAGCCAAGTTGGCGGGAGGGCCGGGCCAGATACGCAGTATTTT. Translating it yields CASSQVGGRAGPDTQYF.

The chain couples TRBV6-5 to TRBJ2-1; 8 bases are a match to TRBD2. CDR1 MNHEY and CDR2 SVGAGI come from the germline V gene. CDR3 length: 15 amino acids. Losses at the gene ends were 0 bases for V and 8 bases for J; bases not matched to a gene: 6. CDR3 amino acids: CASSYSRGSGDEQFF. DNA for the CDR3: TGTGCCAGCAGTTACTCGAGGGGTAGCGGGGATGAGCAGTTCTTC.

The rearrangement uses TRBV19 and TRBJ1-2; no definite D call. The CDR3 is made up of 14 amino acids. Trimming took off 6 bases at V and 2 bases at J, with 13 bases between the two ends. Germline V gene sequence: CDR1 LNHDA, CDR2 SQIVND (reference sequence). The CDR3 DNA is TGTGCCAGTAGCCTACTAGGCGGGAACTATGGCTACACCTTC. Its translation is CASSLLGGNYGYTF.

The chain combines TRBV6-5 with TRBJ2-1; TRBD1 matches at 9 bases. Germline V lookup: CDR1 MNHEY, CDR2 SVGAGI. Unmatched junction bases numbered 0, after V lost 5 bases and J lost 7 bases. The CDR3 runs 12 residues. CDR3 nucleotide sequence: TGTGCCAGCAGTGGACAGGGGAATGAGCAGTTCTTC. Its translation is CASSGQGNEQFF.

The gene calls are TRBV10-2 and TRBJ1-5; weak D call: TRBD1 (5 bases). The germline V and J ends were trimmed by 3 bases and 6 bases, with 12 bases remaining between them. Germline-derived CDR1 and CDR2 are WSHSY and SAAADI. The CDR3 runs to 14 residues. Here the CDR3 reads CASSDRGVGQPQHF. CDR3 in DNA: TGCGCCAGCAGTGATCGGGGGGTAGGTCAGCCCCAGCATTTT.

The CDR3 loop reads CASSLEGLGEGGELFF. CDR3 sequence (DNA): TGCGCCAGCAGCTTGGAGGGACTAGGGGAAGGCGGGGAGCTGTTTTTT. The chain joins TRBV5-1 to TRBJ2-2; 8 positions agree with TRBD2. This CDR3 is 16 amino acids long. CDR1 and CDR2 (germline): SGHRS, YFSETQ. With V trimmed by 0 bases and J by 7 bases, 8 bases remained unmatched.

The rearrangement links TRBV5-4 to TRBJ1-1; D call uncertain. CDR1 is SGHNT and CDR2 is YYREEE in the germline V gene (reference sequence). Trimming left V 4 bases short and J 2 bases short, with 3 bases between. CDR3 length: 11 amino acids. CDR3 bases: TGTGCCAGCAGCCTCAACACTGAAGCTTTCTTT. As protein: CASSLNTEAFF.

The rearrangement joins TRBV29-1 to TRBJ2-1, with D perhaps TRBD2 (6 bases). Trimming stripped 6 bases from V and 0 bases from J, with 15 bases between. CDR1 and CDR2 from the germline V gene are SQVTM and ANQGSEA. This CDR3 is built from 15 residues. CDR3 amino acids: CSVFLAVSSYNEQFF. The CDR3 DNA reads TGCAGCGTCTTTTTAGCGGTTAGCTCCTACAATGAGCAGTTCTTC.

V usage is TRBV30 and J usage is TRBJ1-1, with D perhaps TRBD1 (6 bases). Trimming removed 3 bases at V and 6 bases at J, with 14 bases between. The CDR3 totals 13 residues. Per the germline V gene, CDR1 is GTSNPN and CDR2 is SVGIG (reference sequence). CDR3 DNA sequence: TGTGCCTGGAGAACATTGGGGGGGCCTGAAGCTTTCTTT. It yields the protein CAWRTLGGPEAFF.

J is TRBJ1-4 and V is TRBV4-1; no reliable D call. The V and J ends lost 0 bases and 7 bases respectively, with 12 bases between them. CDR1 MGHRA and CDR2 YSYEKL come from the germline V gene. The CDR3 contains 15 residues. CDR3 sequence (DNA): TGCGCCAGCAGCCAAGATGTTTCAGGTGGTGAAAAACTGTTTTTT. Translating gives CASSQDVSGGEKLFF.